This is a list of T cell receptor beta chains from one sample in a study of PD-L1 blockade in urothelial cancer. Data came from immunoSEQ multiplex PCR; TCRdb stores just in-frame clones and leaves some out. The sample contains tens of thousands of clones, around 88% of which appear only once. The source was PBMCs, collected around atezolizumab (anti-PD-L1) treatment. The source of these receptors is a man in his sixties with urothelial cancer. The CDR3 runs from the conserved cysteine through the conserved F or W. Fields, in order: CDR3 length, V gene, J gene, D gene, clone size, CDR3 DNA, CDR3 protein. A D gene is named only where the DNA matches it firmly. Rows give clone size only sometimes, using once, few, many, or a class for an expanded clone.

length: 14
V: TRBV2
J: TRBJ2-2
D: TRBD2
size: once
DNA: TGTGCCAGCAGTGCAGGGAGGGACACCGGGGAGCTGTTTTTT
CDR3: CASSAGRDTGELFF

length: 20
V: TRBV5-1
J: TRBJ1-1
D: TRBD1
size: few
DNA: TGCGCCAGCAGCTTGGCGGGGGACAGGGGGTGGATGTTCATGAACACTGAAGCTTTCTTT
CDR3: CASSLAGDRGWMFMNTEAFF

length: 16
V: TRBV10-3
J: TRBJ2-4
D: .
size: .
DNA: TGTGCCATCCGACAGGATGGTAGAGGGGCCAAAAACATTCAGTACTTC
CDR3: CAIRQDGRGAKNIQYF

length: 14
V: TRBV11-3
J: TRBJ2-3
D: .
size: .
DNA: TGTGCCAGCAGCCCCCCGGTCAGCACAGATACGCAGTATTTT
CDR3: CASSPPVSTDTQYF

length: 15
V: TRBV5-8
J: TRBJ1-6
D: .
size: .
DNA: TGTGCCAGCAGCCGCCCCAGGGCAAGGAATTCACCCCTCCACTTT
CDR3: CASSRPRARNSPLHF

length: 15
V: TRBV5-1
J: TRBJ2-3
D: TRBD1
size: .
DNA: TGCGCCAGCAGCCCCTGGGGACAGGCCGCAGATACGCAGTATTTT
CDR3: CASSPWGQAADTQYF

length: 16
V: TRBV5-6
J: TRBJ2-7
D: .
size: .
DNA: TGTGCCAGCAGCCGGAGCCATAGCGACTTGGTCCAACAGCAGTACTTC
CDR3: CASSRSHSDLVQQQYF

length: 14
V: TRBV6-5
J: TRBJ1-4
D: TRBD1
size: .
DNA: TGTGCCAGCAGTTACCAAGGGGGCGGGGAAAAACTGTTTTTT
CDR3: CASSYQGGGEKLFF

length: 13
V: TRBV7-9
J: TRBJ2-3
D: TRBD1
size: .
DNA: TGTGCCAGCAGCCTGACAGGGGTTGATACGCAGTATTTT
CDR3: CASSLTGVDTQYF

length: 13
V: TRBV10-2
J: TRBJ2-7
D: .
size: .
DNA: TGCGCCAGCAGTGAGATCCCCCGTTACGAGCAGTACTTC
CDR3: CASSEIPRYEQYF

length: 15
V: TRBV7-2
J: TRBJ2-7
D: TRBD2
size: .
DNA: TGTGCCAGCAGCTTTGGAGCGGGGGGATTCTACGAGCAGTACTTC
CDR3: CASSFGAGGFYEQYF

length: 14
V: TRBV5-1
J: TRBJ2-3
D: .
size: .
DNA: TGCGCCAGCAGCTTATCCCCGGGCACAGATACGCAGTATTTT
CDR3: CASSLSPGTDTQYF

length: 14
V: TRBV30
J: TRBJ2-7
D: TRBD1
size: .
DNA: TGTGCCTGGCAGACTCAACAGGGGTTCTACGAGCAGTACTTC
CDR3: CAWQTQQGFYEQYF

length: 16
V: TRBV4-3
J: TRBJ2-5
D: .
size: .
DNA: TGCGCCAGCCTTGAAGGGGTAGGGGGATTGGAGGAGACCCAGTACTTC
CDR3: CASLEGVGGLEETQYF

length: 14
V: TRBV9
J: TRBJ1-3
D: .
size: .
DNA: TGTGCCAGCAGCGTAGCAGACTCTGGAAACACCATATATTTT
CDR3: CASSVADSGNTIYF

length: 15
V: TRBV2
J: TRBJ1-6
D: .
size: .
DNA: TGTGCCAGCAGTGAAGCACAGGTGAATAATTCACCCCTCCACTTT
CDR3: CASSEAQVNNSPLHF

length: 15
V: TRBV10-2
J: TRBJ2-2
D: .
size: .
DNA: TGCGCCAGCAGGGAAAGACAAGTAGACACCGGGGAGCTGTTTTTT
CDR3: CASRERQVDTGELFF

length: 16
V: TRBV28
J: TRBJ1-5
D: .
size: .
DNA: TGTGCCAGCAGTCCCCCGGGGGGGGGCTGGGGTCAGCCCCAGCATTTT
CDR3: CASSPPGGGWGQPQHF

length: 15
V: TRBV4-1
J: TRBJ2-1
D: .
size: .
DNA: TGCGCCAGCAGCCAAGGGTTTAGCGGAAACAATGAGCAGTTCTTC
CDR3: CASSQGFSGNNEQFF

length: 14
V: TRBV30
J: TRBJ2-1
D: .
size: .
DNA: TGTGCCTGGAAGGAGCTTAGCTCCTACAATGAGCAGTTCTTC
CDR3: CAWKELSSYNEQFF

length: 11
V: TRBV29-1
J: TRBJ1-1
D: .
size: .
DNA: TGCAGCGTTACGGGGAACACTGAAGCTTTCTTT
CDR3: CSVTGNTEAFF

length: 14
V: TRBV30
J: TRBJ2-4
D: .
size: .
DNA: TGTGCCTGGAGTGTACCAGGTCAACGGAACATTCAGTACTTC
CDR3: CAWSVPGQRNIQYF

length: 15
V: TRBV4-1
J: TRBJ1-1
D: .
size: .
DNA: TGCGCCAGCAGCCAAGTGGTCAGGGTGCGTCCTGAAGCTTTCTTT
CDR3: CASSQVVRVRPEAFF

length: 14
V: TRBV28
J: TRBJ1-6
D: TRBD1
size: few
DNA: TGTGCCAGCAGTTTGACAGGGCCGGATTCACCCCTCCACTTT
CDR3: CASSLTGPDSPLHF

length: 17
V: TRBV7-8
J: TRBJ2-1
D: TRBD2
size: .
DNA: TGTGCCAGCAGCTTACTGGGCGGGGGGAGCTCCTACAATGAGCAGTTCTTC
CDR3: CASSLLGGGSSYNEQFF

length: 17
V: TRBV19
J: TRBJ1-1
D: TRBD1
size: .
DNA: TGTGCCAGTAGTGATCCCATTAAACAGGGGGGCAACACTGAAGCTTTCTTT
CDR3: CASSDPIKQGGNTEAFF

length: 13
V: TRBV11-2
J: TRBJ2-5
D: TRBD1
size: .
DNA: TGTGCCAGCGGCCAGGGACAGCAAGAGACCCAGTACTTC
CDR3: CASGQGQQETQYF

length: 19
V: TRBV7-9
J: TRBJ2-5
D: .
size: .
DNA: TGTGCCAGCAGCTTTAGCCCAACGGGGGACCCTGGGGACCAAGAGACCCAGTACTTC
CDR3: CASSFSPTGDPGDQETQYF

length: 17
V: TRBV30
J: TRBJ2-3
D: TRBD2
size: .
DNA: TGTGCCTGGAGTCTTGACCGGACTAGCGGGGGGGCCGGGACGCAGTATTTT
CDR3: CAWSLDRTSGGAGTQYF

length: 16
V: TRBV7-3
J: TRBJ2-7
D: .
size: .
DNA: TGTGCCAGCAGCTTCGAGCGGGTTCAGAGGTTCTACGAGCAGTACTTC
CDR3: CASSFERVQRFYEQYF

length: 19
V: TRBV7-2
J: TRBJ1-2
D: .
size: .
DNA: TGTGCCAGCAGCTTAGCCCCCAACGACAGATACTATTCCAACTATGGCTACACCTTC
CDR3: CASSLAPNDRYYSNYGYTF

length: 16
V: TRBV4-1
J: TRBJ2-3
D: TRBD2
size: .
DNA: TGCGCCAGCAGCCAAGAACTAGCGGGGGGGTTGGATACGCAGTATTTT
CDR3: CASSQELAGGLDTQYF

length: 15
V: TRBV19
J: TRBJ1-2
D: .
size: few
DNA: TGTGCCAGTAGTAGCTCCGGGACACGGGGTGATGGCTACACCTTC
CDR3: CASSSSGTRGDGYTF

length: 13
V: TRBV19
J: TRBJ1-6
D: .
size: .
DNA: TGTGCCAGTAGTCCGTCCTTTAATTCACCCCTCCACTTT
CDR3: CASSPSFNSPLHF

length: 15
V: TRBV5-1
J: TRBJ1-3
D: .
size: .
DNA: TGCGCCAGCAGCTTGTGGGCGAACTCTGGAAACACCATATATTTT
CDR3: CASSLWANSGNTIYF

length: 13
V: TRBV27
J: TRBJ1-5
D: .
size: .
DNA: TGTGCCAGCAGTCAGGGTTTGGGACAGCCCCAGCATTTT
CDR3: CASSQGLGQPQHF

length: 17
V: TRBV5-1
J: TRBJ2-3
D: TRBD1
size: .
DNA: TGCGCCAGCAGCAGCGGGACAGGGCTGGGGCTCACAGATACGCAGTATTTT
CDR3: CASSSGTGLGLTDTQYF

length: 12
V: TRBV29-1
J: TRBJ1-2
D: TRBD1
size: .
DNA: TGCAGCGTTGGGACAGGAGACTATGGCTACACCTTC
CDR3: CSVGTGDYGYTF

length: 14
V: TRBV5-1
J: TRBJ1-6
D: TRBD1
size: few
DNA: TGCGCCAGCAGGAGCCAGGGGGATAATTCACCCCTCCACTTT
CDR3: CASRSQGDNSPLHF

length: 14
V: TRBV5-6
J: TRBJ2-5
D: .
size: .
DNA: TGTGCCAGCAGCTTGTTAGCGGACCAAGAGACCCAGTACTTC
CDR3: CASSLLADQETQYF

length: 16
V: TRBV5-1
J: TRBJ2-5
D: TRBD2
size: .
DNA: TGCGCCAGCAGCCCGAGGCCAGCGGGGGGCGCCGAGACCCAGTACTTC
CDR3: CASSPRPAGGAETQYF

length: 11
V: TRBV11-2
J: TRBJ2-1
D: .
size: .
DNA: TGTGCCAGCAGCTTAGCTGATGAGCAGTTCTTC
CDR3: CASSLADEQFF

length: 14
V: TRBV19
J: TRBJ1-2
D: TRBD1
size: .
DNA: TGTGCCAGTAGTATAGATGGGGACAGCTATGGCTACACCTTC
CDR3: CASSIDGDSYGYTF

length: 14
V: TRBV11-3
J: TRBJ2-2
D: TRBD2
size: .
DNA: TGTGCCAGCAGCTCCCCTCGGGGGGGCGGGGAGCTGTTTTTT
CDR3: CASSSPRGGGELFF

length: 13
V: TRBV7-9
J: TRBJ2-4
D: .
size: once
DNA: TGTGCCAGCAGCGGAAGTGACAGAAACATTCAGTACTTC
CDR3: CASSGSDRNIQYF

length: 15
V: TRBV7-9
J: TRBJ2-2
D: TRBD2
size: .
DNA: TGTGCCAGCAGCTTAGACGGGGGGGCCTCCGGGGAGCTGTTTTTT
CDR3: CASSLDGGASGELFF

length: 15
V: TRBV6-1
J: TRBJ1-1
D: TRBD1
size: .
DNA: TGTGCCAGCAGTAGCAGCAGGGGGCCTAGCACTGAAGCTTTCTTT
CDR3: CASSSSRGPSTEAFF

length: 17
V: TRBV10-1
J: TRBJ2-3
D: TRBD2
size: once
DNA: TGCGCCAGCAGTGCACTCGGGGGGGCCGGGCTTCAAGATACGCAGTATTTT
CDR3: CASSALGGAGLQDTQYF

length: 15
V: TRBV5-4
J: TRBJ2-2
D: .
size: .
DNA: TGTGCCAGCAGTCCTCTGGGGGGTTACACCGGGGAGCTGTTTTTT
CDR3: CASSPLGGYTGELFF

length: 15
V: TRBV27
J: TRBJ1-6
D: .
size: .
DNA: TGTGCCAGCAGTTTTCTGGCGGGGGTCCGTTCACCCCTCCACTTT
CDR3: CASSFLAGVRSPLHF

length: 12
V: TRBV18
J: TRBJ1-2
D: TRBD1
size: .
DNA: TGTGCCAGCTCCGGACAGGGCAATGGCTACACCTTC
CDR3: CASSGQGNGYTF

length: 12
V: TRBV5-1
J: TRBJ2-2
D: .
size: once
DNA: TGCGCCAGCAGCGCCGACTGGGGGGAGCTGTTTTTT
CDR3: CASSADWGELFF